The 3 T cell receptor beta chains in this list originate from one sample, sequenced in a study of T cells after posttransplantation cyclophosphamide. Only in-frame clones appear in the TCRdb table, and some are missing; sequencing was by immunoSEQ multiplex PCR. The profile covers under 20,000 clones, none occurring a single time. A marrow graft followed busulfan-fludarabine conditioning, with cyclophosphamide on days +3 and +4. The sample in question was PBMCs, obtained after allogeneic stem cell transplant with posttransplant cyclophosphamide. The receptors here all came from a female patient in her 30s who received an allogeneic stem cell transplant from a related donor, was CMV-positive, and had no GVHD. Some T cells may have originated in the graft donor.

This clone occurred many times. V gene TRBV7-9 combines with J gene TRBJ1-4; 7 nucleotides agree with TRBD1. Germline CDR1 reads SEHNR; CDR2 reads FQNEAQ (reference sequence). The J segment lost 6 bases and the V segment lost 6 bases, leaving 10 bases of the junction unmatched. The CDR3 spans 15 residues. CDR3 region: CASRGKQGRYEKLFF. As DNA, the CDR3 is TGTGCCAGCAGGGGAAAACAGGGGCGGTATGAAAAACTGTTTTTT.

In this sample, this clone turned up many times. V and J are TRBV30 and TRBJ2-4; TRBD1 is a possible D gene (5 bases). There are 13 residues in the CDR3. The V and J ends lost 5 bases and 5 bases respectively, with 13 bases between them. Per the germline V gene, CDR1 is GTSNPN and CDR2 is SVGIG (reference sequence). CDR3 coding DNA: TGTGCCTGGGATCAGGGCACCCAAAACATTCAGTACTTC. This sequence encodes CAWDQGTQNIQYF.

Many counts were recorded for this clone. This chain connects TRBV4-1 to TRBJ2-7, with 9 bases fitting TRBD1. This CDR3 spans 16 amino acids. Trimming cost V 4 bases and J 4 bases; bases outside gene matches: 11. Germline V lookup: CDR1 MGHRA, CDR2 YSYEKL. In nucleotides, the CDR3 is TGCGCCAGCAGCCCCCCTCCGGGACAGGGACAGTACGAGCAGTACTTC. This encodes CASSPPPGQGQYEQYF.